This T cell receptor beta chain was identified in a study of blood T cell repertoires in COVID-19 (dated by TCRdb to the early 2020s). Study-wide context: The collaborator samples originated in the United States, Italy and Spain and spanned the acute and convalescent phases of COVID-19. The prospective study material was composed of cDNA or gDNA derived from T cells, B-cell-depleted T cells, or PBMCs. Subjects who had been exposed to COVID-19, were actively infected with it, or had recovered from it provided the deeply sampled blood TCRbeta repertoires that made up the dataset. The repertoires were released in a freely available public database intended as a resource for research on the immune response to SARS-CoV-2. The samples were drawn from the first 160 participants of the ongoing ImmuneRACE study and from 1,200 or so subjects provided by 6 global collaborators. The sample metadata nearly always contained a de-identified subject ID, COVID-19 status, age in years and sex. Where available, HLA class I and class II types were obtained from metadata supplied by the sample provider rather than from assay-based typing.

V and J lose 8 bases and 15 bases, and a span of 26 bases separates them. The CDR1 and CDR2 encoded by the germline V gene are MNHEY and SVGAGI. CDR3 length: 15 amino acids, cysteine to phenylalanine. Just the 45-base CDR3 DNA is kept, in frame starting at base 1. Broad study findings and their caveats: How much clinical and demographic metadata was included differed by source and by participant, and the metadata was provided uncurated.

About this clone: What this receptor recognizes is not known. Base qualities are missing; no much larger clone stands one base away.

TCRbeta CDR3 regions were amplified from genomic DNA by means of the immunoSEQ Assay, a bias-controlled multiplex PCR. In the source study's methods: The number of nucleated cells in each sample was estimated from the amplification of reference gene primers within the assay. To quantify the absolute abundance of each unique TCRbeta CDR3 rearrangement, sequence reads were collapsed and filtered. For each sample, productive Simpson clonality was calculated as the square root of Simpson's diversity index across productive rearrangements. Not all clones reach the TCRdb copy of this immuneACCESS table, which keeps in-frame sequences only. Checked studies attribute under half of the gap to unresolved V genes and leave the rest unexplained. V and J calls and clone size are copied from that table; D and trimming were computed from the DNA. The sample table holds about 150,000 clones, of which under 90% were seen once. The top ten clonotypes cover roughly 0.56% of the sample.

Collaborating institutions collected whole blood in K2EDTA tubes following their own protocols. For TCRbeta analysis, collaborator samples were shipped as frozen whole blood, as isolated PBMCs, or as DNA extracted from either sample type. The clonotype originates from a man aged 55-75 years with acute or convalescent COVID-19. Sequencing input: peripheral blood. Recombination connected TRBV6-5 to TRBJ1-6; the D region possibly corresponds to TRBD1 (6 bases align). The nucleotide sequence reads TGTGCCAGCCCTGGGGGCTCTCTTCCGACAGACCACCTCCACTTT. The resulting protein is CASPGGSLPTDHLHF.